This T cell receptor beta chain stems from a study of CD8 T cells in ankylosing spondylitis. Whole-study findings and limits: It appeared that ankylosing spondylitis blood was characterized by a TCR beta motif of seven or eight highly homologous variants. Clones tied to disease were said to be significantly enriched in matched ankylosing spondylitis synovial fluid.

Between the trimmed V and J ends, which lost 1 base and 5 bases, there was a span of 18 bases. CDR3 length equals 16 residues. Germline V gene lookup returns CDR1 SGHTA and CDR2 FQGNSA. Points on this clonotype: Its antigen is still unknown.

Quantitative 5'-RACE was performed with molecular barcodes, and it yielded the TCR beta libraries. TCRdb fed the 5' RACE reads into MiXCR, producing one record per CDR3 protein. The sample lists about 210,000 distinct CDR3 sequences; 5.5% to 7.5% were seen once. The source material was blood, either unsorted or a sorted T cell fraction (not recorded which). The source of this sequence is a male donor with ankylosing spondylitis. J is TRBJ2-7 and V is TRBV7-2, with D unclear. This CDR3 is CASSLVLPRFNHEQYF. In nucleotides, the CDR3 is TGTGCCAGCAGCTTAGTTCTCCCGCGTTTTAACCACGAGCAGTACTTC.